This T cell receptor beta chain was found in a study of post-analysis software for immune sequencing data. Across the whole study: Included among the disease courses, which were recorded for the cohort, were relapsing-remitting, secondary progressive and progressive-relapsing multiple sclerosis.

This clonotype was counted a few times. The antigen is undetermined. Findings and limits, study-wide: Compared against controls, patients with multiple sclerosis displayed significantly lower normalized Chao1 diversity. Patients used about five TRBV segments, including TRBV5-6, TRBV5-1 and TRBV20-1, more often than controls.

TCR beta libraries were prepared from cDNA with unique molecular identifiers. Yield was some 540,000 cDNA molecules from about 0.94 to 9.7 million T cells. MiXCR was run by TCRdb on the PCR reads, yielding one entry per CDR3 protein. The sample includes more than 500,000 distinct CDR3 sequences, approximately 31% of them seen just once. The CDR3 sequence is 13 residues long. V was clipped by 1 base and J by 5 bases, with 12 bases between them. Germline V gene data show CDR1 as DFQATT and CDR2 as SNEGSKA (reference sequence). The sequence came from a girl between 2 and 17 years old with multiple sclerosis. The genes are TRBV20-1 and TRBJ2-7; possibly TRBD1 for D (5 bases). The sequenced sample was blood. This CDR3 reads CSARVRQWDEQYF. CDR3 coding DNA: TGCAGTGCTAGAGTTAGACAGTGGGACGAGCAGTACTTC.